This T cell receptor beta chain was retrieved from a study of blood T cell repertoires in COVID-19. Clones were sequenced by immunoSEQ multiplex PCR, and TCRdb holds only the in-frame ones, with some missing. This sample has about 75,000 clones, with about 88% found just once. Patients at the Seattle site were enrolled during active infection and followed longitudinally. The sequenced sample was peripheral blood. The source of this sequence is an elderly man with COVID-19, enrolled during active disease.

For the CDR3, the DNA is TGTGCCAGCAGCAGGGGAACAACGGATACGCAGTATTTT. Amino acids: CASSRGTTDTQYF. The rearrangement joins TRBV6-5 to TRBJ2-3; tentatively, D is TRBD1 (6 bases). V was shortened by 6 bases and J by 6 bases, with 13 bases between the two germline ends. Germline V gene sequence: CDR1 MNHEY, CDR2 SVGAGI. The CDR3 length is 13 residues.